This T cell receptor beta chain was identified during a study of T-cell memory formation after mild COVID-19. Study-level information: For the most part, TCR clusters were specific to one donor.

TCRdb reprocessed the 5' RACE reads with MiXCR, giving one entry per CDR3 protein. The sample lists 300,000 to 400,000 distinct CDR3 sequences, approximately 13% occurring once. Deletions cut 6 bases from V and 5 bases from J, with 11 bases between. The CDR3 spans 12 residues. Germline lookup yields CDR1 SEHNR and CDR2 FQNEAQ (reference sequence). This clonotype was detected only a few times. The rearrangement joins TRBV7-9 to TRBJ2-7; no definite D call. The sample consisted of PBMCs or a T cell subset sorted from them (not recorded which). The sequence was collected from a man aged 18 to 29 who had mild COVID-19 (a few samples of this study predate the infection). Cell type and time point are not known. The CDR3 loop is CASSGRAHEQYF. DNA for the CDR3: TGTGCCAGCAGTGGTAGGGCCCACGAGCAGTACTTC. The complete variable domain, with remaining parts taken from reference TRBV7-9 and TRBJ2-7, reads DTGVSQNPRHKITKRGQNVTFRCDPISEHNRLYWYRQTLGQGPEFLTYFQNEAQLEKSRLLSDRFSAERPKGSFSTLEIQRTEQGDSAMYLCASSGRAHEQYFGPGTRLTVT.